The next 22 T cell receptor beta chains were all read from a single sample in a study of Ad26.COV2.S vaccination and SARS-CoV-2 variants (dated by TCRdb to the early 2020s). Per the publication, the treatment or condition label means: 15 to 20 received Ad26.COV2.S at low or high dose, single or two shots; 5 received placebo; per-sample allocation not given. For vaccine and placebo recipients, the sequenced repertoires came from samples collected on day 63 after the first injection. The library was made by the immunoSEQ multiplex PCR assay. Sourced from immuneACCESS, this table was stored by TCRdb with only in-frame sequences that have V and J called. A share of the clones is absent; for the studies checked, an unresolved V gene accounts for under half, and the remainder has no known explanation. This sample gives 350,000 to 450,000 clones in total; approximately 90% of them show up just once. Together, the top ten hold around 1.7% of the sample.

This material consisted of peripheral blood, taken in a trial of Ad26.COV2.S vaccine versus placebo. These receptors originate from a person aged 18-60 years who received the Ad26.COV2.S COVID-19 vaccine or a placebo.

The chain is built from TRBV20-1 and TRBJ2-7; no reliable D call. The length of the CDR3 is 11 residues. V dropped 5 bases and J dropped 6 bases, with 11 bases sitting between them. Germline CDR1 and CDR2: DFQATT and SNEGSKA (reference sequence). For the CDR3, the DNA is TGCAGTGCTTCCCTCCGGGTCGAGCAGTACTTC. Encoded protein: CSASLRVEQYF.

The V call is TRBV30, the J call TRBJ1-4; D gene uncertain. V gave up 2 bases and J gave up 8 bases, with 12 bases separating them. The CDR3 is made up of 13 amino acids. The germline V gene has CDR1 GTSNPN and CDR2 SVGIG (reference sequence). The DNA for the CDR3 is TGTGCCTGGAGTACTGTCAGCGGGGAAAAACTGTTTTTT. This encodes CAWSTVSGEKLFF. The full variable domain, in which reference TRBV30 and TRBJ1-4 provide the parts outside the CDR3, is SQTIHQWPATLVQPVGSPLSLECTVEGTSNPNLYWYRQAAGRGLQLLFYSVGIGQISSEVPQNLSASRPQDRQFILSSKKLLLSDSGFYLCAWSTVSGEKLFFGSGTQLSVL.

This rearrangement joins TRBV28 to TRBJ1-5, with 9 bases fitting TRBD1. This CDR3 spans 15 amino acids. Unmatched junction bases numbered 7, after V lost 4 bases and J lost 6 bases. Looked up from germline, CDR1 is MDHEN and CDR2 is SYDVKM. The CDR3: CASSSTGTGRQPQHF. The CDR3 nucleotides are TGTGCCAGCAGTTCAACCGGGACAGGGCGTCAGCCCCAGCATTTT.

This clone appeared once. The chain uses TRBV4-3 and TRBJ2-3, with TRBD2 matching 7 bases. The V gene end was trimmed by 4 bases and the J gene end by 0 bases; junction bases not matched to a gene: 7. This CDR3 spans 16 amino acids. The V gene's germline CDR1 is LGHNA and CDR2 YSLEER. The CDR3 region has the DNA TGCGCCAGCAGCCCAGCTTATAGCGGGAGCACAGATACGCAGTATTTT. It encodes CASSPAYSGSTDTQYF.

The chain is built from TRBV11-3 and TRBJ2-1, with D possibly TRBD2 on 6 matching bases. Between the trimmed V and J ends, which lost 5 bases and 8 bases, there was a span of 16 bases. Germline CDR1 is SGHNT and CDR2 is YENEEA. There are 14 residues in the CDR3. In DNA, the CDR3 is TGTGCCAGCAGCGTAGGAGGGAGCTCCGATGAGCAGTTCTTC. Its translation: CASSVGGSSDEQFF. Variable domain in full (rest from reference TRBV11-3 and TRBJ2-1): EAGVVQSPRYKIIEKKQPVAFWCNPISGHNTLYWYLQNLGQGPELLIRYENEEAVDDSQLPKDRFSAERLKGVDSTLKIQPAELGDSAVYLCASSVGGSSDEQFFGPGTRLTVL.

The V gene is TRBV10-3, the J gene TRBJ1-6, with 9 positions matching TRBD1. The CDR3 runs to 17 residues. Germline CDR1 ENHRY, CDR2 SYGVKD. V dropped 10 bases and J dropped 4; count of bases not matched to a gene: 14. The CDR3 DNA follows: TGTGCCACCCGAGGGGGGGGGACAGGGAATTATAATTCACCCCTCCACTTT. It translates to CATRGGGTGNYNSPLHF.

The rearrangement links TRBV11-2 to TRBJ1-2; D unclear. The CDR3 loop spans 14 amino acids. Trimming stripped 4 bases from V and 4 bases from J, with 13 bases between. Germline V lookup: CDR1 SGHAT, CDR2 FQNNGV. This chain's CDR3 is CASSSSTPAYGYTF. The CDR3 DNA follows: TGTGCCAGCAGCTCCTCAACTCCAGCCTATGGCTACACCTTC. Full variable domain (rest looked up from reference TRBV11-2 and TRBJ1-2): EAGVAQSPRYKIIEKRQSVAFWCNPISGHATLYWYQQILGQGPKLLIQFQNNGVVDDSQLPKDRFSAERLKGVDSTLKIQPAKLEDSAVYLCASSSSTPAYGYTFGSGTRLTVV.

This chain joins TRBV30 and TRBJ1-6; 10 bases line up with TRBD1. Per germline, CDR1 GTSNPN and CDR2 SVGIG (reference sequence). J was trimmed by 10 bases and V by 3 bases; bases with no gene match: 15. CDR3 length equals 17 residues. CDR3 coding DNA: TGTGCCTGGAGATCTACACCGGGACAGGGGAGAAGGTCACCCCTCCACTTT. Translation gives CAWRSTPGQGRRSPLHF.

This chain joins TRBV19 and TRBJ2-7, with D tentatively TRBD1 or TRBD2 (5 bases each). Looked up from germline, CDR1 is LNHDA and CDR2 is SQIVND (reference sequence). Trimming shortened V by 10 bases and J by 3 bases, and 13 bases separated the two germline ends. The CDR3 contains 12 residues. CDR3 loop: CATGQGVYEQYF. The CDR3 DNA is TGTGCCACCGGTCAGGGAGTCTACGAGCAGTACTTC.

The chain is built from TRBV7-2 and TRBJ2-5; D is possibly TRBD1 (6 bases). V was cut by 4 bases and J by 4 bases, with 13 bases left in between. The CDR3 is 14 residues long. Germline assignment: CDR1 SGHTA and CDR2 FQGNSA. The CDR3 bases are TGTGCCAGCAGCTCGTCGACAGGAGGAGAGACCCAGTACTTC. Its translation: CASSSSTGGETQYF.

The genes are TRBV5-4 and TRBJ1-2; D possibly corresponds to TRBD1 (5 bases). Germline V gene lookup returns CDR1 SGHNT and CDR2 YYREEE (reference sequence). V was trimmed by 7 bases and J by 8 bases, leaving 24 bases between them. The CDR3 is 15 amino acids. CDR3 protein: CASGLGAAGGVGYTF. Here the CDR3 DNA reads TGTGCCAGCGGACTCGGGGCGGCGGGGGGAGTCGGCTACACCTTC.

The chain employs TRBV28 and TRBJ2-2, with 7 bases aligning to TRBD2. This CDR3 region has 14 residues. Per germline, CDR1 MDHEN and CDR2 SYDVKM. V shed 6 bases, J shed 6 bases, and the junction held 7 bases outside the gene matches. The CDR3 region is CASSLFGGAGELFF. The CDR3 DNA reads as TGTGCCAGCAGCCTCTTTGGGGGGGCCGGGGAGCTGTTTTTT.

The rearrangement joins TRBV6-2 or TRBV6-3 to TRBJ1-2, with 8 bases matching TRBD1. Trimming removed 7 bases from V and 3 bases from J; junction bases left unmatched: 7. Germline CDR1 and CDR2: MNHEY and SVGEGT. The CDR3 loop spans 14 amino acids. The CDR3 nucleotides are TGTGCCAGCATCCCACAGGACAGGGACTATGGCTACACCTTC. This translates into CASIPQDRDYGYTF.

V is TRBV27 and J is TRBJ2-1, with D hard to call. The CDR3 covers 14 residues. CDR1 and CDR2 from the germline V gene are MNHEY and SMNVEV (reference sequence). V was trimmed by 0 bases and J by 6 bases, leaving 9 bases between them. CDR3 DNA: TGTGCCAGCAGTTTATCGCCAGGAATCAATGAGCAGTTCTTC. The encoded protein is CASSLSPGINEQFF.

The rearrangement joins TRBV6-2 or TRBV6-3 to TRBJ2-7, with TRBD2 identical over 9 bases. Germline CDR1 MNHEY, CDR2 SVGEGT. Trimming removed 2 bases from V and 6 bases from J; junction bases left unmatched: 8. This CDR3 is built from 15 residues. The CDR3: CASSYPWRGGAEQYF. CDR3 DNA sequence: TGTGCCAGCAGTTACCCTTGGCGGGGGGGTGCCGAGCAGTACTTC.

This chain uses TRBV25-1 with TRBJ2-1, with unresolved D. Trimming removed 9 bases at V and 0 bases at J, with 6 bases between. The CDR3 loop spans 12 amino acids. Germline V gene data show CDR1 as MGHDK and CDR2 as SYGVNS. The CDR3 coding sequence is TGTGCCAGTCGTAGCTCCTACAATGAGCAGTTCTTC. Encoded protein: CASRSSYNEQFF.

This clone came up once. V usage is TRBV6-5 and J usage is TRBJ1-6; D is possibly TRBD1 (5 bases). CDR3 length: 16 amino acids. Trimming removed 0 bases at V and 10 bases at J, with 16 bases between. Germline V gene data show CDR1 as MNHEY and CDR2 as SVGAGI. CDR3 nucleotide sequence: TGTGCCAGCAGTTACTCGATCGGCCTGGGGGACTCACCCCTCCACTTT. Protein sequence: CASSYSIGLGDSPLHF.

The chain is built from TRBV21-1 and TRBJ1-4; the table's TRBD1 call for D was not verified on the DNA. TRBV21-1 is a known pseudogene. The CDR3 runs to 9 residues. CDR3 bases: TGTGCCAGCTCTCCAGGCTGGTTTTTT. Translation: CASSPGWFF.

The rearrangement links TRBV10-1 to TRBJ2-3; 11 bases map to TRBD2. The V and J ends lost 2 bases and 0 bases, in that order; junction bases with no gene match: 7. Looked up from germline, CDR1 is WNHNN and CDR2 is SYGVQD (reference sequence). The CDR3 covers 18 residues. CDR3 residues: CASSEGLAGGSSTDTQYF. CDR3 bases: TGCGCCAGCAGTGAGGGGCTAGCGGGGGGTTCTAGCACAGATACGCAGTATTTT.

The chain has TRBV6-2 or TRBV6-3 and TRBJ2-5; D is uncertain. Trimming took 4 bases from V and 5 from J, leaving 14 bases between them. This CDR3 spans 14 amino acids. Per the germline V gene, CDR1 is MNHEY and CDR2 is SVGEGT. This chain's CDR3 is CASSLRQVGETQYF. CDR3 sequence (DNA): TGTGCCAGCAGTTTGCGCCAGGTGGGGGAGACCCAGTACTTC.

The count of this clone is one. This chain joins TRBV19 and TRBJ2-1; 10 nucleotides line up with TRBD2. Germline values: CDR1 LNHDA, CDR2 SQIVND (reference sequence). The CDR3 contains 13 residues. V dropped 11 bases and J dropped 5; count of bases not matched to a gene: 6. The CDR3 bases are TGTGCCGCTAGCGGGGGCTATAACAATGAGCAGTTCTTC. Encoded protein: CAASGGYNNEQFF.

In DNA, the CDR3 is TGTGCCAGCAGCTTAGGTGCGGGGGGTGCCGAGACCCAGTACTTC. It specifies CASSLGAGGAETQYF. The rearrangement links TRBV11-2 to TRBJ2-5, with 8 nucleotides matching TRBD2. The CDR3 is made up of 15 amino acids. CDR1 is SGHAT and CDR2 is FQNNGV in the germline V gene. The trim removed 1 base at V and 5 bases at J, leaving 6 bases unmatched.